The next 14 T cell receptor beta chains were all read from a single sample in a study of CD8+ T cells in alopecia areata. Stated treatment: oral pan-JAK inhibitor, 5-10 mg twice daily. Following extraction, RNA underwent reverse transcription to cDNA, which served as the sequencing template. Sequenced by immunoSEQ multiplex PCR; TCRdb stores in-frame clones only, minus some. The sample shows 90,000 to 150,000 clones, around 58% of them seen only once. The sample in question was CD8+ T cells sorted from blood, obtained at week 4, from a patient treated with tofacitinib. Receptors originate from a human donor with alopecia areata.

This clone was detected only a few times. The V gene is TRBV30, the J gene TRBJ1-1; D is unresolved. This CDR3 contains 13 residues. Between the trimmed V and J ends, which lost 4 bases and 4 bases, there was a span of 13 bases. Per the germline V gene, CDR1 is GTSNPN and CDR2 is SVGIG (reference sequence). The CDR3 DNA follows: TGTGCCTGGAACTCGGTGTTCGGCACTGAAGCTTTCTTT. Its protein product is CAWNSVFGTEAFF.

CDR3 sequence reads: CSATGQETQYF. The CDR3, as DNA: TGCAGCGCGACAGGTCAAGAGACCCAGTACTTC. This chain joins TRBV29-1 and TRBJ2-5; a possible D gene is TRBD1 (6 bases). V was trimmed by 7 bases and J by 2 bases, leaving 8 bases between them. The germline V gene has CDR1 SQVTM and CDR2 ANQGSEA. The CDR3 covers 11 residues.

This chain joins TRBV30 and TRBJ2-7; TRBD2 matches 9 bases. The V segment lost 0 bases and the J segment 2 bases; nucleotides outside the gene matches: 2. CDR1 and CDR2 from the germline V gene are GTSNPN and SVGIG (reference sequence). CDR3 length: 14 amino acids. CDR3 bases: TGTGCCTGGAGTGTCGGCGGGGGGGCCTACGAGCAGTACTTC. This gives the protein CAWSVGGGAYEQYF.

V and J are TRBV7-2 and TRBJ2-2; D is perhaps TRBD1 (6 bases). The V gene lost 8 bases and the J gene lost 4 bases, with 14 bases spanning the gap. CDR1 and CDR2 from the germline V gene are SGHTA and FQGNSA. The CDR3 has 14 amino acids. The CDR3 coding sequence is TGTGCCAGCTTACGAACAGGGCGCACCGGGGAGCTGTTTTTT. This codes for CASLRTGRTGELFF.

The V and J genes are TRBV5-1 and TRBJ2-7; TRBD1 matches 7 bases. Germline CDR1 and CDR2: SGHRS and YFSETQ. The J segment lost 6 bases and the V segment lost 0 bases, leaving 9 bases of the junction unmatched. The CDR3 length is 15 residues. The CDR3 DNA reads as TGCGCCAGCAGCTTGGAGGGACAGAGGGCGTTCGAGCAGTACTTC. This codes for CASSLEGQRAFEQYF.

This rearrangement joins TRBV5-1 to TRBJ2-3, with 8 bases lining up with TRBD1. The ends lost 4 bases at V and 5 bases at J; junction bases unmatched: 0. CDR1 and CDR2 (germline): SGHRS, YFSETQ. The CDR3 loop spans 12 amino acids. The CDR3 bases are TGCGCCAGCAGCACAGGGGGAGATACGCAGTATTTT. This sequence encodes CASSTGGDTQYF.

This clone occurred a few times. This rearrangement joins TRBV9 to TRBJ2-1, with 11 bases identical to TRBD2. The CDR3 extends over 16 amino acids. CDR1 SGDLS and CDR2 YYNGEE come from the germline V gene. V shed 0 bases, J shed 4 bases, and the junction held 3 bases outside the gene matches. In nucleotides, the CDR3 is TGTGCCAGCAGCGTAGTTAGCGGGGGGGCGTACAATGAGCAGTTCTTC. Translated, it gives CASSVVSGGAYNEQFF.

This rearrangement joins TRBV30 to TRBJ1-2; 8 bases match TRBD1. The CDR3 has 14 amino acids. The germline CDR1 and CDR2 sequences are GTSNPN and SVGIG (reference sequence). J lost 4 bases, V lost 0 bases, and 4 bases had no gene match. The CDR3 coding sequence is TGTGCCTGGAGTGTAGACAGGGGCGCCTATGGCTACACCTTC. Translation: CAWSVDRGAYGYTF.

The chain uses TRBV27 and TRBJ2-3, with D perhaps matching TRBD1 or TRBD2 (5 bases each). The CDR3 has 14 amino acids. V was clipped by 4 bases and J by 5 bases, with 13 bases between them. Germline V gene sequence: CDR1 MNHEY, CDR2 SMNVEV (reference sequence). The CDR3 sequence: CASSSNRGGDTQYF. The CDR3 DNA reads as TGTGCCAGCAGTTCCAATCGTGGGGGAGATACGCAGTATTTT.

This clone appeared a few times. V usage is TRBV7-9 and J usage is TRBJ1-1; TRBD1 aligns across 9 bases. Germline CDR1 is SEHNR and CDR2 is FQNEAQ (reference sequence). The CDR3 has 16 residues. V was pared by 3 bases and J by 3 bases, with 8 bases of the junction left unmatched. CDR3 sequence reads: CASSFLGQGEDTEAFF. The CDR3 DNA reads as TGTGCCAGCAGCTTCCTGGGACAGGGTGAGGACACTGAAGCTTTCTTT.

V gene TRBV29-1 combines with J gene TRBJ1-1, with D unclear. Trimming stripped 6 bases from V and 4 bases from J, with 12 bases between. Germline values: CDR1 SQVTM, CDR2 ANQGSEA. This CDR3 has 12 amino acids. Written as DNA, the CDR3 is TGCAGCGTATGGGCCCTGGGCACTGAAGCTTTCTTT. Translated: CSVWALGTEAFF.

A few counts support this clone. The J gene is TRBJ2-6, the V gene TRBV5-6; possibly TRBD1 for D (5 bases). The CDR3 is 17 residues long. The V end lost 3 bases, the J end lost 0 bases, and 13 bases lay between the germline ends. Looked up from germline, CDR1 is SGHDT and CDR2 is YYEEEE. The CDR3 sequence is CASSWGQPSSGANVLTF. CDR3 in DNA: TGTGCCAGCAGCTGGGGCCAGCCCAGCTCTGGGGCCAACGTCCTGACTTTC.

This clone was counted between two and nine times. This chain uses TRBV7-9 with TRBJ2-2; D is possibly TRBD1 (5 bases). Germline V CDR1 and CDR2: SEHNR, FQNEAQ (reference sequence). V was shortened by 4 bases and J by 3 bases, with 9 bases between the two germline ends. This CDR3 comprises 14 residues. This CDR3 reads CASSSSGHTGELFF. CDR3 coding DNA: TGTGCCAGCAGCTCGTCAGGGCACACCGGGGAGCTGTTTTTT.

The chain joins TRBV30 to TRBJ2-4; D is undetermined. The CDR3 extends over 14 amino acids. Trimming left V 1 base short and J 0 bases short, with 7 bases between. Germline-derived CDR1 and CDR2 are GTSNPN and SVGIG (reference sequence). The CDR3 bases are TGTGCCTGGAGTGAAGGGCTAGCCAAAAACATTCAGTACTTC. It specifies CAWSEGLAKNIQYF.